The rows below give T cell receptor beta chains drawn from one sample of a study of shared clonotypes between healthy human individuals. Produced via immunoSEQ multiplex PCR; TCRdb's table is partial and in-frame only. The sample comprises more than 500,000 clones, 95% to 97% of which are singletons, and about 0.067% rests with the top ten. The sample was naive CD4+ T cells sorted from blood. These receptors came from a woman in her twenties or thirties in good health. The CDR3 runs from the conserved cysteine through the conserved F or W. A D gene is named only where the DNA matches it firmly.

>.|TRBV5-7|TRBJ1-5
CASSPGSSQPQHF
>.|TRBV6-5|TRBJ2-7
CASSYSSGALYEQYF
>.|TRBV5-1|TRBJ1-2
CASSSRKGTNYGYTF
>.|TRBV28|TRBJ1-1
CASGGGGRPRPEAFF
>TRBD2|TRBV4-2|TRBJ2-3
CASSQVSRGLNTQYF
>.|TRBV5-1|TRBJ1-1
CASSLSPRNEAFF
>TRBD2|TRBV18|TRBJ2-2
CASSPLPGTSGSANTGELFF
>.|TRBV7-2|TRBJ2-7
CASSFQVNRDDEQYF
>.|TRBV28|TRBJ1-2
CASSWGSPGYTF
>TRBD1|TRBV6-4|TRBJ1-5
CASRADRGYLPQHF
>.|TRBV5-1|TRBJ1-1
CASSFGTLPSGAEAFF
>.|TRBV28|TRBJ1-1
CASSDSMMNTEAFF
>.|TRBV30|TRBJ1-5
CAWSMGNGNQPQHF
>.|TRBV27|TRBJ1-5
CASSLSWGGQPQHF
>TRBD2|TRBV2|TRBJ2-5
CASSEPVAGGLGETQYF
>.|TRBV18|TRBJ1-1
CASSGHNTEAFF
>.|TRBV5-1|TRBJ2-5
CASREGTRQETQYF
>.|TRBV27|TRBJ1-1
CASSLMQGSTEAFF
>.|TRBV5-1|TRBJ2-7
CASSLYFSYSYEQYF
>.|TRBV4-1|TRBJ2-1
CASSRPGAERYNEQFF
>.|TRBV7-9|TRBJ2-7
CASSSGPEQYF
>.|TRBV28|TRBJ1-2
CASTSWPQGYTF
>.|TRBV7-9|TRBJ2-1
CASSSTSTLYNEQFF
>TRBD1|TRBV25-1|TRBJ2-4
CASSATGGDDIQYF
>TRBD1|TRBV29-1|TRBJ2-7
CSVKSGQGYEQYF
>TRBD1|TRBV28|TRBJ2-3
CASSLTGGDTQYF
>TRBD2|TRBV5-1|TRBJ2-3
CASSVPTSGHTDTQYF
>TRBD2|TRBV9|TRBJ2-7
CASSVATSVTYEQYF
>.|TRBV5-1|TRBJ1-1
CASSLTGLGTEAFF
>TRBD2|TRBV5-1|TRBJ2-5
CASSLGTSFGETQYF
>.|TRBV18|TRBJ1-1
CASSPGTTEAFF
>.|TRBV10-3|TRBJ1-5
CAISDGGGNQPQHF
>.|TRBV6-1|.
CASSTGLAYEQYF
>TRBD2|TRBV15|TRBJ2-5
CATSKGGTSGRAWETQYF
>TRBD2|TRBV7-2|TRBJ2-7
CASSPGTSGRAYEQYF
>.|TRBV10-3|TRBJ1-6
CAISESGWNSPLHF
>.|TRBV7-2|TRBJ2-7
CASSLAGSILTYEQYF
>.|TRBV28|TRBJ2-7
CASSLGRPATYEQYF
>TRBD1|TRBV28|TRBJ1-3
CASRGQGYGNTIYF
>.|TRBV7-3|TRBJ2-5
CASSPHPCSQETQYF
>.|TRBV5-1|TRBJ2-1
CASSFQRNEQFF